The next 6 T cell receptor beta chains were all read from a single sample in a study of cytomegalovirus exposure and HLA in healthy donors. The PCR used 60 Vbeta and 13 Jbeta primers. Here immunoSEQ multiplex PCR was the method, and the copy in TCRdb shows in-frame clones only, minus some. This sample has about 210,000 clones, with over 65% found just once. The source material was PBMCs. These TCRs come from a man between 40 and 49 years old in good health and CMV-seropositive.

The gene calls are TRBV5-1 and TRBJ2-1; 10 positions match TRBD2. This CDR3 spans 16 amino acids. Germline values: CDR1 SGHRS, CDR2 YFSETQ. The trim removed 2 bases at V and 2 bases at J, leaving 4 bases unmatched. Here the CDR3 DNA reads TGCGCCAGCAGCTTATTAGCGGGGGGTACCTACAATGAGCAGTTCTTC. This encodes CASSLLAGGTYNEQFF.

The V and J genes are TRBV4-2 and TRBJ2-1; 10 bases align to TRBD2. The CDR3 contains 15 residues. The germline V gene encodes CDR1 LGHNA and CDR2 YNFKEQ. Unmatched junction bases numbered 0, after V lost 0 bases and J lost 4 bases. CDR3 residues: CASSQEAGGYNEQFF. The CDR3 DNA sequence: TGTGCCAGCAGCCAAGAAGCGGGAGGGTACAATGAGCAGTTCTTC.

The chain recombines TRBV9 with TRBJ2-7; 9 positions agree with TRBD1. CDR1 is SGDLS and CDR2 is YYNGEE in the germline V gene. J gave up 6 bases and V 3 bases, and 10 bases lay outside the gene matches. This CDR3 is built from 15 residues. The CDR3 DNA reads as TGTGCCAGCAGCGCCTCCGGGACAGGGTATGTCGAGCAGTACTTC. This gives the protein CASSASGTGYVEQYF. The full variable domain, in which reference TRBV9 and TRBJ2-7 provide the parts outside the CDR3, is DSGVTQTPKHLITATGQRVTLRCSPRSGDLSVYWYQQSLDQGLQFLIQYYNGEERAKGNILERFSAQQFPDLHSELNLSSLELGDSALYFCASSASGTGYVEQYFGPGTRLTVT.

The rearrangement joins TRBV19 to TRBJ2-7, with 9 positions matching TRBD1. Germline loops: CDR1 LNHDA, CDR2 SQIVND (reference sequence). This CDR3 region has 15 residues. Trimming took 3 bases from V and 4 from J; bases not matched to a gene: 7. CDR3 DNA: TGTGCCAGTAGTATCGGGACAGGGTTCGGATACGAGCAGTACTTC. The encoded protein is CASSIGTGFGYEQYF. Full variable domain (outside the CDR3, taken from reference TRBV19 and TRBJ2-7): DGGITQSPKYLFRKEGQNVTLSCEQNLNHDAMYWYRQDPGQGLRLIYYSQIVNDFQKGDIAEGYSVSREKKESFPLTVTSAQKNPTAFYLCASSIGTGFGYEQYFGPGTRLTVT.

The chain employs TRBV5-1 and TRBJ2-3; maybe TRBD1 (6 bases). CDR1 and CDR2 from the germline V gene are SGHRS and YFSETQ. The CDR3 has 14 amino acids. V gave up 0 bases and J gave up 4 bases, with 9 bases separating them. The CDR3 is CASSLEQGPDTQYF. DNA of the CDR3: TGCGCCAGCAGCTTGGAGCAGGGGCCAGATACGCAGTATTTT.

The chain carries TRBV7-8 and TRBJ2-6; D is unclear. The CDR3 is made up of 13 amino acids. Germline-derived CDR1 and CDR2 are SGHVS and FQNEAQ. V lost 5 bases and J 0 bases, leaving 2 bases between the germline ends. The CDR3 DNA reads TGTGCCAGCAGCCACTCTGGGGCCAACGTCCTGACTTTC. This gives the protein CASSHSGANVLTF.